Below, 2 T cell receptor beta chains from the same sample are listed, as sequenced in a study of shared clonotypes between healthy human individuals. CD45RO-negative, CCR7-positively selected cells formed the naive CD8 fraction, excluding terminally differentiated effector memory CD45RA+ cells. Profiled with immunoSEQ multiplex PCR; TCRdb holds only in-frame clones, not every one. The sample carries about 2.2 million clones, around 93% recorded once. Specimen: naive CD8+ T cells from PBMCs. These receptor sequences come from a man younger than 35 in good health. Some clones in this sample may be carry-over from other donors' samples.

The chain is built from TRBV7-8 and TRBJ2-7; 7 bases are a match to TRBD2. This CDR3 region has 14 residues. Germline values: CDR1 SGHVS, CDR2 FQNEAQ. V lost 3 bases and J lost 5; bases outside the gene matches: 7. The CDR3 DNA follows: TGTGCCAGCAGCTTTGGCGGGAGTGTCCACGAGCAGTACTTC. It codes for CASSFGGSVHEQYF.

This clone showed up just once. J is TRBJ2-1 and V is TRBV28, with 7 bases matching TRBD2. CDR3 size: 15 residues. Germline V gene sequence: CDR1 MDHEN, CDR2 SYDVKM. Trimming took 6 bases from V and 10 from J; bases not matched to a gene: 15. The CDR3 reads CASRPMTSFGDEQFF. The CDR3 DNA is TGTGCCAGCAGACCGATGACTAGCTTCGGGGACGAGCAGTTCTTC. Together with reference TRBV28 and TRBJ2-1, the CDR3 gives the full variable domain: DVKVTQSSRYLVKRTGEKVFLECVQDMDHENMFWYRQDPGLGLRLIYFSYDVKMKEKGDIPEGYSVSREKKERFSLILESASTNQTSMYLCASRPMTSFGDEQFFGPGTRLTVL.